This is a list of T cell receptor beta chains from one sample in a study of shared clonotypes between healthy human individuals. The assay was immunoSEQ multiplex PCR, and TCRdb's table has in-frame clones only and misses some. The table lists around 300,000 clones, roughly 84% of them singletons. Sequencing was carried out using memory CD8+ T cells sorted from blood. These receptors were collected from a young man in good health. The CDR3 runs from the conserved cysteine through the conserved F or W. The D gene is left open where the match is weak.

v_gene	j_gene	d_gene	CDR3aa	CDR3nt
TRBV6-1	TRBJ2-7	.	CASSEANGRTYEQYF	TGTGCCAGCAGTGAAGCGAACGGGAGAACCTACGAGCAGTACTTC
TRBV6-1	TRBJ1-5	TRBD1	CASSETGHQPQHF	TGTGCCAGCAGTGAGACAGGGCATCAGCCCCAGCATTTT
TRBV11-3	TRBJ2-2	.	CATDTGELFF	TGTGCCACTGACACCGGGGAGCTGTTTTTT
TRBV4-1	TRBJ1-5	.	CASSQTGLSNQPQHF	TGCGCCAGCAGCCAAACAGGGCTTAGCAATCAGCCCCAGCATTTT
TRBV25-1	TRBJ2-3	TRBD2	CASSEGAGEDTQYF	TGTGCCAGCAGTGAGGGAGCGGGGGAAGATACGCAGTATTTT
TRBV4-1	TRBJ2-7	.	CASSQDSTSYSYEQYF	TGCGCCAGCAGCCAAGATAGTACTAGCTATTCCTACGAGCAGTACTTC
TRBV9	TRBJ2-2	.	CASSVSPRQSGELFF	TGTGCCAGCAGCGTCTCCCCCCGACAGTCCGGGGAGCTGTTTTTT
TRBV6-4	TRBJ2-3	TRBD2	CASSDGAGPSTDTQYF	TGTGCCAGCAGTGACGGAGCGGGACCTAGCACAGATACGCAGTATTTT
TRBV2	TRBJ2-3	TRBD2	CASAEDSGGTDTQYF	TGTGCCAGCGCGGAAGATAGCGGGGGCACAGATACGCAGTATTTT
TRBV27	TRBJ1-1	TRBD1	CASSSRQGAVITEAFF	TGTGCCAGCAGTTCAAGACAGGGGGCCGTTATCACTGAAGCTTTCTTT